This T cell receptor beta chain stems from a study of cytomegalovirus exposure and HLA in healthy donors. Study-wide points: CMV serostatus was the only recorded immune exposure for donors. Reports showed the classifier diagnosing cytomegalovirus status with high specificity and sensitivity. Analyses of presence/absence relied on an assumption of roughly uniform sequencing depth across donors.

V shed 3 bases, J shed 2 bases, and the junction held 6 bases outside the gene matches. The CDR3 runs 15 residues. Germline CDR1 is SGDLS and CDR2 is YYNGEE. Worth noting for this clone: Its cognate antigen is unknown.

PCR was performed using 60 Vbeta and 13 Jbeta primers. Data came from immunoSEQ multiplex PCR; TCRdb stores just in-frame clones and leaves some out. The sample has about 82,000 clones; roughly 80% are singletons. Sample: PBMCs. The chain recombines TRBV9 with TRBJ2-7, with 9 bases lining up with TRBD1. This receptor was obtained from a man in his fifties or sixties in good health and CMV-seronegative. Written as DNA, the CDR3 is TGTGCCAGCAGCGCCGGACAGGGGATGACCTACGAGCAGTACTTC. It codes for CASSAGQGMTYEQYF.